These T cell receptor beta chains were read from a single sample in a study of blood T cell repertoires in COVID-19. Profiling relied on immunoSEQ multiplex PCR, and the TCRdb table lists in-frame clones only, not all of them. The sample has about 350,000 clones; around nine tenths are singletons. The sample taken for sequencing was peripheral blood. All receptors derive from a woman aged 60-75 years with COVID-19, enrolled during active disease. Each CDR3 is given with its conserved first and last residue. D genes are given only for firm matches. Clone size is stated in some rows and not others, as once, few, many or a class when expanded.

abundance: NA; j_gene: TRBJ1-5; d_gene: NA; v_gene: TRBV30; CDR3nt: TGTGCCTGGAACCGGGGTGTAGCTTCTAGCAATCAGCCCCAGCATTTT; CDR3aa: CAWNRGVASSNQPQHF
abundance: NA; j_gene: TRBJ2-4; d_gene: TRBD1; v_gene: TRBV2; CDR3nt: TGTGCCAGCAGAGCCGGGACAGCAGTGATCAAAAACATTCAGTACTTC; CDR3aa: CASRAGTAVIKNIQYF
abundance: few; j_gene: TRBJ1-4; d_gene: TRBD1; v_gene: TRBV18; CDR3nt: TGTGCCACCAAAGGGACAGGGAATGAAAAACTGTTTTTT; CDR3aa: CATKGTGNEKLFF
abundance: NA; j_gene: TRBJ2-3; d_gene: NA; v_gene: TRBV5-5; CDR3nt: TGTGCCAGCAGCGTCCAGGGGCTTACAGATACGCAGTATTTT; CDR3aa: CASSVQGLTDTQYF
abundance: NA; j_gene: TRBJ1-6; d_gene: TRBD1; v_gene: TRBV6-5; CDR3nt: TGTGCCAGCAGCCGCGGGACAGGGGTCAATTCACCCCTCCACTTT; CDR3aa: CASSRGTGVNSPLHF
abundance: NA; j_gene: TRBJ2-7; d_gene: NA; v_gene: TRBV15; CDR3nt: TGTGCCACCAGCAGAGAAAAGGGGTACGAGCAGTACTTC; CDR3aa: CATSREKGYEQYF
abundance: NA; j_gene: TRBJ2-5; d_gene: NA; v_gene: TRBV12-5; CDR3nt: TGTGCTAGTGGCTTGCGGGGATTACAAGAGACCCAGTACTTC; CDR3aa: CASGLRGLQETQYF
abundance: NA; j_gene: TRBJ1-1; d_gene: TRBD1; v_gene: TRBV6-5; CDR3nt: TGTGCCAGCAGTTATAGGGACAGGGCGAACACTGAAGCTTTCTTT; CDR3aa: CASSYRDRANTEAFF
abundance: NA; j_gene: TRBJ1-6; d_gene: TRBD1; v_gene: TRBV19; CDR3nt: TGTGCCAGTAGGACAGGGGGCATCCGGAATTCACCCCTCCACTTT; CDR3aa: CASRTGGIRNSPLHF
abundance: NA; j_gene: TRBJ1-1; d_gene: TRBD1; v_gene: TRBV3-1/TRBV3-2; CDR3nt: TGTGCCAGCAGCCATTTGAACAGGGGGCGCGGTACAGCTTTCTTT; CDR3aa: CASSHLNRGRGTAFF
abundance: few; j_gene: TRBJ1-1; d_gene: TRBD1; v_gene: TRBV4-1; CDR3nt: TGCGCCAGCAGCTACGGAGTCCCGGGACAGGGGGCGAACACTGAAGCTTTCTTT; CDR3aa: CASSYGVPGQGANTEAFF
abundance: NA; j_gene: TRBJ1-4; d_gene: NA; v_gene: TRBV7-8; CDR3nt: TGTGCCAGCAGCCCAGACTCCGCTAATGAAAAACTGTTTTTT; CDR3aa: CASSPDSANEKLFF
abundance: NA; j_gene: TRBJ1-1; d_gene: NA; v_gene: TRBV18; CDR3nt: TGTGCCAGCTCACGGCGGCCGGCGAACACTGAAGCTTTCTTT; CDR3aa: CASSRRPANTEAFF
abundance: NA; j_gene: TRBJ2-5; d_gene: TRBD2; v_gene: TRBV6-5; CDR3nt: TGTGCCAGCAGTTACTCAACTAGCGGGGGTTCGGAGACCCAGTACTTC; CDR3aa: CASSYSTSGGSETQYF
abundance: NA; j_gene: TRBJ1-2; d_gene: TRBD1; v_gene: TRBV19; CDR3nt: TGTGCCAGTAGTCCTCGGGACAGGAAGATCTATGGCTACACCTTC; CDR3aa: CASSPRDRKIYGYTF
abundance: NA; j_gene: TRBJ2-7; d_gene: TRBD1; v_gene: TRBV4-2; CDR3nt: TGTGCCAGCAGCCAAGGACAGGGGAGCTACGAGCAGTACTTC; CDR3aa: CASSQGQGSYEQYF
abundance: NA; j_gene: TRBJ1-3; d_gene: NA; v_gene: TRBV5-1; CDR3nt: TGCGCCAGCAGCCTCCTTGGAAACACCATATATTTT; CDR3aa: CASSLLGNTIYF
abundance: NA; j_gene: TRBJ2-1; d_gene: NA; v_gene: TRBV4-1; CDR3nt: TGCGCCAGCAGCCAGGCGGGTCTTAGCTCCTACAATGAGCAGTTCTTC; CDR3aa: CASSQAGLSSYNEQFF
abundance: once; j_gene: TRBJ1-2; d_gene: TRBD1; v_gene: TRBV19; CDR3nt: TGTGCCAGTAACCCGACAGGGAGTAACTATGGCTACACCTTC; CDR3aa: CASNPTGSNYGYTF
abundance: NA; j_gene: TRBJ1-1; d_gene: NA; v_gene: TRBV18; CDR3nt: TGTGCCAGCTCACCACCCAGCGGGGGTAACTCTGAAGCTTTCTTT; CDR3aa: CASSPPSGGNSEAFF
abundance: NA; j_gene: TRBJ1-3; d_gene: NA; v_gene: TRBV3-1/TRBV3-2; CDR3nt: TGTGCCAGCAGCCAAGTTTTGCCAGTAGGAAACACCATATATTTT; CDR3aa: CASSQVLPVGNTIYF
abundance: NA; j_gene: TRBJ1-2; d_gene: NA; v_gene: TRBV6-6; CDR3nt: TGTGCCAGCAGTTATACTACAGGAGAAGGCTACACCTTC; CDR3aa: CASSYTTGEGYTF
abundance: NA; j_gene: TRBJ1-6; d_gene: TRBD1; v_gene: TRBV7-3; CDR3nt: TGTGCCAGCAGCTTAATGGGACAGTCCGGTTCACCCCTCCACTTT; CDR3aa: CASSLMGQSGSPLHF
abundance: NA; j_gene: TRBJ1-2; d_gene: TRBD1; v_gene: TRBV5-1; CDR3nt: TGCGCCAGCAGCTTAGGGGGACAGGGCTTTGGCTACACCTTC; CDR3aa: CASSLGGQGFGYTF
abundance: NA; j_gene: TRBJ1-5; d_gene: NA; v_gene: TRBV27; CDR3nt: TGTGCCAGCAGCCCCCTACTACATCCGACCGTCAACCCCCAGCATTTT; CDR3aa: CASSPLLHPTVNPQHF
abundance: NA; j_gene: TRBJ2-2; d_gene: TRBD2; v_gene: TRBV7-3; CDR3nt: TGTGCCAGCAGCTTGGGACTATCGAACACCGGGGAGCTGTTTTTT; CDR3aa: CASSLGLSNTGELFF
abundance: NA; j_gene: TRBJ1-6; d_gene: NA; v_gene: TRBV14; CDR3nt: TGTGCCAGCAGCCAACAGGGTTATTCACCCCTCCACTTT; CDR3aa: CASSQQGYSPLHF
abundance: NA; j_gene: TRBJ2-7; d_gene: TRBD1; v_gene: TRBV28; CDR3nt: TGTGCCAGCAGCTTCTTTGGACAGGGAAATTTGGGCGAGCAGTACTTC; CDR3aa: CASSFFGQGNLGEQYF
abundance: NA; j_gene: TRBJ2-7; d_gene: NA; v_gene: TRBV27; CDR3nt: TGTGCCAGCAGTTTATCCGGGAGCTCCTACGAGCAGTACTTC; CDR3aa: CASSLSGSSYEQYF
abundance: NA; j_gene: TRBJ1-6; d_gene: NA; v_gene: TRBV21-1; CDR3nt: TGTGCCAGCGTCAAGAGCTCCTATAATTCACCCCTCCACTTT; CDR3aa: CASVKSSYNSPLHF
abundance: NA; j_gene: TRBJ2-1; d_gene: TRBD1; v_gene: TRBV14; CDR3nt: TGTGCCAGCAGACATGGGACAGCGGACCAGTTCTTC; CDR3aa: CASRHGTADQFF
abundance: NA; j_gene: TRBJ2-1; d_gene: TRBD2; v_gene: TRBV24-1; CDR3nt: TGTGCCACCAGATCGGGGGGAGCCTCCTACAATGAGCAGTTCTTC; CDR3aa: CATRSGGASYNEQFF
abundance: NA; j_gene: TRBJ1-4; d_gene: TRBD1; v_gene: TRBV4-1; CDR3nt: TGCGCCAGCAGCCAAGGTGTATCGCCAGGGGGCGAAGGGAAACTGTTTTTT; CDR3aa: CASSQGVSPGGEGKLFF
abundance: NA; j_gene: TRBJ2-2; d_gene: TRBD1; v_gene: TRBV5-4; CDR3nt: TGTGCCAGCAGCGACAGCCGGGACAGGGTCACCGGGGAGCTGTTTTTT; CDR3aa: CASSDSRDRVTGELFF
abundance: NA; j_gene: TRBJ1-2; d_gene: TRBD1; v_gene: TRBV6-1; CDR3nt: TGTGCCAGCAGTGAAGCGCATAACAGGGGGAACTATGGCTACACCTTC; CDR3aa: CASSEAHNRGNYGYTF
abundance: once; j_gene: TRBJ2-3; d_gene: NA; v_gene: TRBV19; CDR3nt: TGTGCCAGTAGGATACAGGGCCGAAGCACAGATACGCAGTATTTT; CDR3aa: CASRIQGRSTDTQYF
abundance: NA; j_gene: TRBJ2-7; d_gene: TRBD1; v_gene: TRBV5-1; CDR3nt: TGCGCCAGCAGCCGGGACAGTATCTACGAGCAGTACTTC; CDR3aa: CASSRDSIYEQYF
abundance: NA; j_gene: TRBJ1-6; d_gene: NA; v_gene: TRBV2; CDR3nt: TGTGCCAGCCGGCGGAATCCAAGCATGAATTCACCCCTCCACTTT; CDR3aa: CASRRNPSMNSPLHF
abundance: NA; j_gene: TRBJ2-7; d_gene: NA; v_gene: TRBV29-1; CDR3nt: TGCAGCGTTCTGGGCCAGGGGTACGAGCAGTACTTC; CDR3aa: CSVLGQGYEQYF
abundance: NA; j_gene: TRBJ2-2; d_gene: TRBD2; v_gene: TRBV11-2; CDR3nt: TGTGCCAGCAGCCGGGGGAACCAGCGGGGGTTTAACACCGGGGAGCTGTTTTTT; CDR3aa: CASSRGNQRGFNTGELFF
abundance: NA; j_gene: TRBJ2-2; d_gene: TRBD2; v_gene: TRBV5-4; CDR3nt: TGTGCCAGCAGCCGGACTAGCGACACCGGGGAGCTGTTTTTT; CDR3aa: CASSRTSDTGELFF
abundance: NA; j_gene: TRBJ1-6; d_gene: NA; v_gene: TRBV5-1; CDR3nt: TGCGCCAGCAGCTCGGGTGCGGGCCGAGGTAATTCACCCCTCCACTTT; CDR3aa: CASSSGAGRGNSPLHF
abundance: NA; j_gene: TRBJ2-1; d_gene: TRBD2; v_gene: TRBV10-1; CDR3nt: TGCGCCAGCAATAACGCGGGGGGACGGGATGAGCAGTTCTTC; CDR3aa: CASNNAGGRDEQFF
abundance: NA; j_gene: TRBJ1-4; d_gene: TRBD1; v_gene: TRBV3-1/TRBV3-2; CDR3nt: TGTGCCAGCAGGGACTCTAGGGGGCAGACCCCCCGAAAACTGTTTTTT; CDR3aa: CASRDSRGQTPRKLFF
abundance: NA; j_gene: TRBJ1-6; d_gene: NA; v_gene: TRBV6-1; CDR3nt: TGTGCCAGCAGTGAACAGGCAGGGCGACCCCTCCACTTT; CDR3aa: CASSEQAGRPLHF
abundance: NA; j_gene: TRBJ2-5; d_gene: TRBD2; v_gene: TRBV9; CDR3nt: TGTGCCAGCAGCCTCCCGCGGGGGGGGCAAGAGACCCAGTACTTC; CDR3aa: CASSLPRGGQETQYF
abundance: NA; j_gene: TRBJ2-3; d_gene: TRBD1; v_gene: TRBV5-1; CDR3nt: TGCGCCAGCAGCCAAAGGACAGGGGGACCAGATACGCAGTATTTT; CDR3aa: CASSQRTGGPDTQYF